This T cell receptor (beta chain) is from a study of blood T cell repertoires in COVID-19 (dated by TCRdb to the early 2020s). A note on the overall study: The collaborator samples originated in the United States, Italy and Spain and spanned the acute and convalescent phases of COVID-19. The prospective study material was composed of cDNA or gDNA derived from T cells, B-cell-depleted T cells, or PBMCs. Deeply sampled blood TCRbeta repertoires from subjects exposed to, actively infected with, or recovered from COVID-19 were included in the dataset. A freely available public database, intended as a resource for researchers studying the immune response to SARS-CoV-2, is where the repertoires were released. Samples were obtained from the ongoing ImmuneRACE study (first 160 participants) and from some 1,300 subjects provided by 6 global collaborators. The sample metadata nearly always contained a de-identified subject ID, COVID-19 status, age in years and sex. HLA class I and class II types, where available, came from metadata supplied by the sample provider rather than from assay-based typing. The paper as a whole reports these results and caveats: The amount of clinical and demographic metadata varied by source and participant and was provided uncurated.

The germline V gene gives CDR1 as SGHDT and CDR2 as YYEEEE. The CDR3 sequence holds 13 residues, the cysteine and phenylalanine included. Only CDR3 DNA is held: 39 bases, read in frame from base 1. From V the trimming removes 4 bases and from J it removes 6 bases, while the gene matches leave 6 bases of the junction unaccounted for. This clone was seen only once. Its antigen is not yet known. The sample holds no much larger clone one base away, and base qualities are not on file. The immunoSEQ Assay, a bias-controlled multiplex PCR, was used to amplify TCRbeta CDR3 regions from genomic DNA. For the original study's pipeline: The number of nucleated cells in each sample was estimated by amplification of reference gene primers within the assay. To quantify the absolute abundance of each unique TCRbeta CDR3 rearrangement, sequence reads were collapsed and filtered. For each sample, productive Simpson clonality was calculated as the square root of Simpson's diversity index over productive rearrangements. This immuneACCESS table, as held by TCRdb, lists in-frame sequences with V and J called but not all clones. Of the missing ones, under half trace to an unresolved V gene in checked studies; the others have no known cause. Clone size and the V and J calls come from that table; the DNA yielded D and trimming. Across this sample there are around 200,000 clones, with 65% to 85% seen only once. The ten largest clonotypes hold about 2.7% of the sample.

Each collaborating institution followed its own protocols to collect whole blood in K2EDTA tubes. For TCRbeta analysis, collaborator samples were shipped as frozen whole blood, as isolated PBMCs, or as DNA extracted from either sample type. The clonotype was recovered from a human donor with acute or convalescent COVID-19. The donor label of this sample is uncertain. Here the chain combines TRBV5-6 and TRBJ1-2; TRBD1 fits 7 bases in the junction. The sequenced material came from peripheral blood. The encoded CDR3 is CASSPGQADGYTF. The sequenced DNA is TGTGCCAGCAGCCCCGGACAGGCGGATGGCTACACCTTC.